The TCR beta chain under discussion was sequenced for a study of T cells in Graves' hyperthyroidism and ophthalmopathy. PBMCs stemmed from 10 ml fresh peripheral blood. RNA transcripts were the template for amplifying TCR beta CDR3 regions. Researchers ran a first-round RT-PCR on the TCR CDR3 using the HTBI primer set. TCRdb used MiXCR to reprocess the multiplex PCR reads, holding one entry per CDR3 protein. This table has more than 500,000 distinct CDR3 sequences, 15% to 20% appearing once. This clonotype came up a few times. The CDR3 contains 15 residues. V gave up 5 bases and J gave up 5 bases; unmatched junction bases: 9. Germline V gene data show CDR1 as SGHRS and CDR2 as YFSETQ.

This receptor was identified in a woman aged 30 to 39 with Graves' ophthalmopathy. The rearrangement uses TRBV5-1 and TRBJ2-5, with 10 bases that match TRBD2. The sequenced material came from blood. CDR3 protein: CASRPTSGTRETQYF. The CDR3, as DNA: TGCGCCAGCAGACCTACTAGCGGGACTCGGGAGACCCAGTACTTC.